The 8 T cell receptor beta chains below were found in one sample sequenced in a study of beta chain features in type 1 diabetes. Study observations and caveats: Across all four CD4+ subsets, people with type 1 diabetes showed modestly shorter TCRB CDR3s.

The isolated RNA, all of it, was reverse transcribed, so expressed TCRB transcripts were what got sequenced. Sequencing used immunoSEQ multiplex PCR; TCRdb keeps in-frame clones, though not all of them. The repertoire has 300,000 to 400,000 clones, around 9.7% of them found once; the top ten carry roughly 0.99%. These receptors have no known antigen. The source material was central memory CD4+ T cells from blood. The origin of the receptors is a young man with type 1 diabetes.

The gene calls are TRBV7-9 and TRBJ1-2, with a possible D match to TRBD1 (6 bases). This CDR3 spans 13 amino acids. Per germline, CDR1 SEHNR and CDR2 FQNEAQ (reference sequence). Between the trimmed V and J ends, which lost 3 bases and 7 bases, there was a span of 12 bases. The CDR3 reads CASSLMGTIGYTF. In DNA form, the CDR3 reads TGTGCCAGCAGCTTGATGGGGACAATTGGCTACACCTTC.

Many counts were recorded for this clone. The V call is TRBV15, the J call TRBJ2-3; the D gene is possibly TRBD2 (6 bases). CDR3 length equals 14 residues. Trimming left V 9 bases short and J 0 bases short, with 13 bases between. Per germline, CDR1 LNHNV and CDR2 YYDKDF (reference sequence). The CDR3 spells CATNPGGSTDTQYF. CDR3 nucleotide sequence: TGTGCCACAAATCCCGGGGGAAGCACAGATACGCAGTATTTT.

The rearrangement uses TRBV7-8 and TRBJ1-5, with TRBD1 as a possible D gene (6 bases). The CDR3 is 14 amino acids. Per germline, CDR1 SGHVS and CDR2 FQNEAQ. V was clipped by 1 base and J by 2 bases, with 6 bases between them. CDR3 in amino acids: CASSLDRGNQPQHF. DNA of the CDR3: TGTGCCAGCAGCTTAGACAGGGGCAATCAGCCCCAGCATTTT.

The genes are TRBV6-5 and TRBJ2-2; D is undetermined. Trimming took 0 bases from V and 6 from J, leaving 14 bases between them. Looked up from germline, CDR1 is MNHEY and CDR2 is SVGAGI. The CDR3 has 16 amino acids. The CDR3 loop reads CASSYSQTVLPGELFF. The CDR3 DNA sequence: TGTGCCAGCAGTTACTCGCAGACCGTCTTGCCCGGGGAGCTGTTTTTT.

About this clone itself: Other nucleotide sequences from this sample produce the same CDR3. The gene calls are TRBV4-3 and TRBJ2-7; 11 positions agree with TRBD2. V shed 1 base and J 2 bases; nucleotides not matched to a gene: 7. The CDR3 contains 17 residues. The germline V gene has CDR1 LGHNA and CDR2 YSLEER. DNA for the CDR3: TGCGCCAGCAGCCAAGCGCCACTAGCGGGGGATCCCTACGAGCAGTACTTC. Protein sequence: CASSQAPLAGDPYEQYF.

This clone was found a few times. The V gene is TRBV28, the J gene TRBJ1-3; the match to TRBD1 covers 7 bases. The length of the CDR3 is 16 residues. Germline V lookup: CDR1 MDHEN, CDR2 SYDVKM. V lost 4 bases, J lost 0 bases, and 6 bases stayed unmatched. Here the CDR3 reads CASSSPGQLSGNTIYF. CDR3 bases: TGTGCCAGCAGTTCTCCGGGACAGCTCTCTGGAAACACCATATATTTT. Full variable domain (remainder filled in from reference TRBV28 and TRBJ1-3): DVKVTQSSRYLVKRTGEKVFLECVQDMDHENMFWYRQDPGLGLRLIYFSYDVKMKEKGDIPEGYSVSREKKERFSLILESASTNQTSMYLCASSSPGQLSGNTIYFGEGSWLTVV.

This clone was recorded at least ten times. The chain links TRBV10-1 to TRBJ1-4; D is possibly TRBD1 (6 bases). Germline V gene lookup returns CDR1 WNHNN and CDR2 SYGVQD (reference sequence). The CDR3 totals 14 residues. V lost 3 bases to trimming and J lost 3 bases, with 8 bases between them. This CDR3 reads CASSDGQSNEKLFF. CDR3 coding DNA: TGCGCCAGCAGTGACGGACAGTCTAATGAAAAACTGTTTTTT.

The chain joins TRBV7-9 to TRBJ2-4; D not resolved. The length of the CDR3 is 16 residues. V was shortened by 5 bases and J by 0 bases, with 14 bases between the two germline ends. Germline V CDR1 and CDR2: SEHNR, FQNEAQ (reference sequence). This CDR3 is CASSPGPDLAKNIQYF. The DNA of the CDR3 is TGTGCCAGCAGCCCCGGGCCAGATCTAGCCAAAAACATTCAGTACTTC.